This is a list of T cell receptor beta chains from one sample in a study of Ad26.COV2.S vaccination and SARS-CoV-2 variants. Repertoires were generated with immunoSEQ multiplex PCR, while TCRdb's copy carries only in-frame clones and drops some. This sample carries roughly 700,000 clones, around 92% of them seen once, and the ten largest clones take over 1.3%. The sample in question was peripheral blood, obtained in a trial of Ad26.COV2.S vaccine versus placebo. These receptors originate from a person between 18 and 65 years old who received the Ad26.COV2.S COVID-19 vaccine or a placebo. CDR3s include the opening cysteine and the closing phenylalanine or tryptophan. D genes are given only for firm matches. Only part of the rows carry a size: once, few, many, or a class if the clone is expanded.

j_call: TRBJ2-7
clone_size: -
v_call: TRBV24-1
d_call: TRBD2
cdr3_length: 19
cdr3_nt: TGTGCCACCAGTGATTTGCTGGAGGTAGCGGGAGGGCCAGAAGACGAGCAGTACTTC
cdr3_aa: CATSDLLEVAGGPEDEQYF

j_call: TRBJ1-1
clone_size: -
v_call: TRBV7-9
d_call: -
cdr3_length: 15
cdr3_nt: TGTGCCAGCAGCCCTGGGGGAGGGTTTATCACTGAAGCTTTCTTT
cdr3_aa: CASSPGGGFITEAFF

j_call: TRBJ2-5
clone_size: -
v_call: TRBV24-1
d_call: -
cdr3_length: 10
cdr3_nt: TGTGCCACCAGAGGAGAGACCCAGTACTTC
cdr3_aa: CATRGETQYF

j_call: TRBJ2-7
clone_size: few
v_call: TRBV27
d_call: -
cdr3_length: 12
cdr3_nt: TGTGCCAGCAGTTTAATGGGGAGGGAGCAGTACTTC
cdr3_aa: CASSLMGREQYF

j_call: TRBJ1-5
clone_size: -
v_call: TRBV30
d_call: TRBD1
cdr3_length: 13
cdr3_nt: TGTGCCTGGAGTAGGGACAGGGTTGAACCCCAGCATTTT
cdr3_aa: CAWSRDRVEPQHF

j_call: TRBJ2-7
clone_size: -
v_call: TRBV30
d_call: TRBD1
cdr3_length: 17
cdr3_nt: TGTGCCTTCAACCGGGACAGGGGTCTAGCTGGAGTCTACGAGCAGTACTTC
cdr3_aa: CAFNRDRGLAGVYEQYF

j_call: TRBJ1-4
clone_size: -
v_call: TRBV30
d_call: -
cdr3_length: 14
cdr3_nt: TGTGCCTGTTGTGGTCGGATGGCCGGGGAAAAACTGTTTTTT
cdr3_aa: CACCGRMAGEKLFF

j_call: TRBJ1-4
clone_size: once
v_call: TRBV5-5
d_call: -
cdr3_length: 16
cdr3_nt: TGTGCCAGCAGCTTGGCCGGGCTCGGGCCTAATGAAAAACTGTTTTTT
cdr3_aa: CASSLAGLGPNEKLFF

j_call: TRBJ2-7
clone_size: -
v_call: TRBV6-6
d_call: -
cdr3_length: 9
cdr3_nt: TGTGCCAGCAGTTACGAGCAGTACTTC
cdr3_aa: CASSYEQYF

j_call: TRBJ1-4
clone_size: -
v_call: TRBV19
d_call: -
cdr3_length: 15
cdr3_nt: TGTGCCAGTAGTTCCGGGACGGTGAAAAATGAAAAACTGTTTTTT
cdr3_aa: CASSSGTVKNEKLFF

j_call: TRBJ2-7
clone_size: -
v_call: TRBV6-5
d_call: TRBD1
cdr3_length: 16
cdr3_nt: TGTGCCAGCAGTTACTCGATGGGGACAGGGGATGGCGAGCAGTACTTC
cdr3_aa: CASSYSMGTGDGEQYF

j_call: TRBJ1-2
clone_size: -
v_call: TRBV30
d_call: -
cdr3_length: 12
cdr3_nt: TGTGTATACCTCCGGGGCAGGGGAGGCTACACCTTC
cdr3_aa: CVYLRGRGGYTF

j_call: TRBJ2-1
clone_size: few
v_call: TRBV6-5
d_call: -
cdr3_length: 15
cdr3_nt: TGTGCCAGCAGTCACCGCGGAGGCCGCTACAATGAGCAGTTCTTC
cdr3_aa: CASSHRGGRYNEQFF

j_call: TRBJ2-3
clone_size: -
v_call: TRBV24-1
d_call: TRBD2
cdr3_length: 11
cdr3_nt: TGTGCCTCCGGGGGGGCAGATACGCAGTATTTT
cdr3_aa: CASGGADTQYF

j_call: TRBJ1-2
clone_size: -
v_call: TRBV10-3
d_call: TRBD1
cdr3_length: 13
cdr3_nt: TGTGCCATCAGTGGGGGACAGGACTATGGCTACACCTTC
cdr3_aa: CAISGGQDYGYTF

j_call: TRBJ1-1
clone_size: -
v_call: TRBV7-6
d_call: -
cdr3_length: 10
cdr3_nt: TGTGCCAGCAGCCCGGAGCAAGCTTTCTTT
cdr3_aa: CASSPEQAFF

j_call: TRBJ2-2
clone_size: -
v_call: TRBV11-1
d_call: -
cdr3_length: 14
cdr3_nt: TGTGCCAGCACCCTGGGCAGGGCATCTGGGGAGCTGTTTTTT
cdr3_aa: CASTLGRASGELFF

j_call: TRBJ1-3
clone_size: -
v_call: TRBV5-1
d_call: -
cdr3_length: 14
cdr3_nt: TGCGCCAGCAGCCCAGGCGACTCTGGAAACACCATATATTTT
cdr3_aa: CASSPGDSGNTIYF

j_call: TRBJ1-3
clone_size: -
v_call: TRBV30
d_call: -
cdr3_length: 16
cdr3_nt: TGTGCCTGGAGTGTACGGGAGAGCTTCTCTGGAAACACCATATATTTT
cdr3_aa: CAWSVRESFSGNTIYF

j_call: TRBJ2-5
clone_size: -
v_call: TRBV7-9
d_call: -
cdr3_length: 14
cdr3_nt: TGTGCCAGCAGCTCGGGACTGAGGGAAGAGACCCAGTACTTC
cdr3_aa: CASSSGLREETQYF

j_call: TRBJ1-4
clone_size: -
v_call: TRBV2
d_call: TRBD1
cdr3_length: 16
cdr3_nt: TGTGCCAGCAAAGTACAGGGGGCCGTAACTAATGAAAAACTGTTTTTT
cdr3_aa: CASKVQGAVTNEKLFF

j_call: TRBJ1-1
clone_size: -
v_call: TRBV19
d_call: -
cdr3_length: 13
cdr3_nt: TGTGCCACCGAAGCAAGGGTGAACACTGAAGCTTTCTTT
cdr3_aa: CATEARVNTEAFF